The clone carrying this TCR beta chain turned up a few times. Antigen unknown. This record comes from a study of Ad26.COV2.S vaccination and SARS-CoV-2 variants. Study background: Each vaccinee took Ad26.COV2.S intramuscularly, once or twice 56 days apart.

Study outcomes and limitations: Participants in the vaccine arm had higher spike-specific TCR breadth; placebo recipients had lower. Those who received vaccine or placebo ended up with similar non-spike TCR breadth.

Only in-frame clones appear in the TCRdb table, and some are missing; sequencing was by immunoSEQ multiplex PCR. The repertoire holds around 340,000 clones, with 70% to 90% as singletons. This sample's treatment: some 20 received Ad26.COV2.S at low or high dose, single or two shots; roughly five received placebo; per-sample allocation not given. The study sampled participants on day 63 after the first vaccine or placebo injection. This person who donated was an adult of 18-55 years in Boston. This clonotype originated in a person aged 18-60 years who received the Ad26.COV2.S COVID-19 vaccine or a placebo. The sequencing used peripheral blood, collected in a trial of Ad26.COV2.S vaccine versus placebo.

The CDR3 DNA is TGTGCCATCAGTGCTTCAGGAGGGATATACGAGCAGTACTTC. Its translation is CAISASGGIYEQYF. The chain combines TRBV10-3 with TRBJ2-7; a weak D match, TRBD2 (6 bases). The CDR3 totals 14 residues. Per the germline V gene, CDR1 is ENHRY and CDR2 is SYGVKD. The V and J ends lost 4 bases and 4 bases respectively, with 14 bases between them.